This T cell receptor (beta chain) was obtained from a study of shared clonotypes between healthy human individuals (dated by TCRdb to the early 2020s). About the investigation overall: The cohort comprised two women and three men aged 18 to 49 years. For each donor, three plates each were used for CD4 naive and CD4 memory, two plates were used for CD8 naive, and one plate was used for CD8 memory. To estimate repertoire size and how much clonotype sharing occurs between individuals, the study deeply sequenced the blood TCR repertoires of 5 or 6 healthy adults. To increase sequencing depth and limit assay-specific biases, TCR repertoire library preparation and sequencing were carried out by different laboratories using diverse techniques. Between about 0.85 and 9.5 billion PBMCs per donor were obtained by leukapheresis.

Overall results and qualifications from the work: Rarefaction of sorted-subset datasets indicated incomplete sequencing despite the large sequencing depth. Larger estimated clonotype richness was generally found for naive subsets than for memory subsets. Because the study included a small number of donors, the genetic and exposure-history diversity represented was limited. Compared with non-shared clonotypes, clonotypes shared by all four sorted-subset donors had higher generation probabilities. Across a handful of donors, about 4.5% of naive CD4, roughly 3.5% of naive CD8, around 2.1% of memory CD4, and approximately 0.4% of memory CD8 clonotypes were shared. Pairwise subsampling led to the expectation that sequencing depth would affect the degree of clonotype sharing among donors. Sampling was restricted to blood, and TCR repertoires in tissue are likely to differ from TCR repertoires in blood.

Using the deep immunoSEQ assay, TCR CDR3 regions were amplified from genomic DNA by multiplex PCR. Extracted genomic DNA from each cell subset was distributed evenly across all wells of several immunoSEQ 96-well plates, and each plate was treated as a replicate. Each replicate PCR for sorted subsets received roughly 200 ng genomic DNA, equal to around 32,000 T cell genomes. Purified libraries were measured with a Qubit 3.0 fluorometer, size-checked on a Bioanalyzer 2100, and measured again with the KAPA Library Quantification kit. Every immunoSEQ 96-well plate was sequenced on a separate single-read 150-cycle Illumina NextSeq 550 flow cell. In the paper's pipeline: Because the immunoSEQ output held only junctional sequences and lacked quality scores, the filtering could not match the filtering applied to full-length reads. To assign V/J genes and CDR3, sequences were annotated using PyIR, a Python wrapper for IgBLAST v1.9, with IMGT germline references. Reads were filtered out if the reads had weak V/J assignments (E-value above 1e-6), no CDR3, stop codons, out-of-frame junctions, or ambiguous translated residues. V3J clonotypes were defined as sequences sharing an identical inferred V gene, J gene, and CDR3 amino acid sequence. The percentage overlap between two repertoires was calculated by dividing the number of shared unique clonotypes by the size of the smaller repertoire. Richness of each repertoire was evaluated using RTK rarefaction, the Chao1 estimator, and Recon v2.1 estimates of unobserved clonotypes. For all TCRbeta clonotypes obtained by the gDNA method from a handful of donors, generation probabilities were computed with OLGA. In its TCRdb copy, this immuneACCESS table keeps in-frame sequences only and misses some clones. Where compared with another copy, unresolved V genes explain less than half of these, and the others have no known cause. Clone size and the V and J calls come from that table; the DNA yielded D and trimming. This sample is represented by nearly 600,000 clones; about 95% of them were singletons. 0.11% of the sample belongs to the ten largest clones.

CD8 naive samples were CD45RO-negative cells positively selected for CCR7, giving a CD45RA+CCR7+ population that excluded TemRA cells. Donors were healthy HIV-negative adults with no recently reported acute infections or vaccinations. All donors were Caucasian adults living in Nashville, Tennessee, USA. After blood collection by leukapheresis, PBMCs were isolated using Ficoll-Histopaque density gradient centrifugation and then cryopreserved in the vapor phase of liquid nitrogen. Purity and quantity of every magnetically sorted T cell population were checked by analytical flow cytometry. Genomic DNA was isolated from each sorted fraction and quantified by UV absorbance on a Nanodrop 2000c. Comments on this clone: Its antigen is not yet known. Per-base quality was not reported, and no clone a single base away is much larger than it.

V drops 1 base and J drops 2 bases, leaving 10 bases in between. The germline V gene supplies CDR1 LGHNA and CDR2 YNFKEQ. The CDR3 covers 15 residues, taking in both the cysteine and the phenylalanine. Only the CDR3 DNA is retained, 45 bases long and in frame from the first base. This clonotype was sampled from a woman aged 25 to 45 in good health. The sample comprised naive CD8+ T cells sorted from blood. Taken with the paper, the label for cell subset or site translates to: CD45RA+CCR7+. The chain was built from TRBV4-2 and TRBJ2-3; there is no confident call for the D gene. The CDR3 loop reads CASSQVDGPTDTQYF. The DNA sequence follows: TGTGCCAGCAGCCAAGTTGACGGACCCACAGATACGCAGTATTTT.